Below, 22 T cell receptor beta chains from the same sample are listed, as sequenced in a study of cytomegalovirus exposure and HLA in healthy donors. PCR primers comprised 60 Vbeta and 13 Jbeta primers. Sequencing used immunoSEQ multiplex PCR; TCRdb keeps in-frame clones, though not all of them. The sample holds hundreds of thousands of clones; approximately 90% are singletons and the top ten take roughly 1%. The source material was PBMCs. The receptors come from a woman aged 18-30 years in good health and CMV-seronegative.

The chain employs TRBV19 and TRBJ1-4; D is undetermined. Trimming cost V 6 bases and J 0 bases, with 5 bases left between them. Germline lookup yields CDR1 LNHDA and CDR2 SQIVND (reference sequence). This CDR3 region has 13 residues. The CDR3 is CASSGTTNEKLFF. As DNA, the CDR3 is TGTGCCAGTAGCGGTACAACTAATGAAAAACTGTTTTTT.

This clone was seen more than once but under ten times. This sequence joins TRBV4-1 and TRBJ1-2; a weak D match, TRBD1 (5 bases). Germline V lookup: CDR1 MGHRA, CDR2 YSYEKL. V lost 3 bases and J 1 base, leaving 6 bases between the germline ends. CDR3 size: 13 residues. This CDR3 reads CASSHQGNYGYTF. The CDR3 nucleotides read TGCGCCAGCAGCCACCAGGGTAACTATGGCTACACCTTC.

V is TRBV2 and J is TRBJ2-1; TRBD2 matches 10 bases. There are 14 residues in the CDR3. Germline CDR1 and CDR2: SNHLY and FYNNEI. V lost 7 bases to trimming and J lost 4 bases; unmatched junction nucleotides: 4. The CDR3 coding sequence is TGTGCCAGCATGGGAGCGGGAGGGTACAATGAGCAGTTCTTC. Its protein is CASMGAGGYNEQFF.

V is TRBV7-9 and J is TRBJ2-7, with 7 bases that match TRBD1. Germline CDR1 is SEHNR and CDR2 is FQNEAQ (reference sequence). The CDR3 runs 14 residues. V gave up 4 bases and J gave up 1 base; unmatched junction bases: 4. The CDR3: CASSSRTGSYEQYF. Here the CDR3 DNA reads TGTGCCAGCAGCTCTAGGACAGGTTCCTACGAGCAGTACTTC. The complete variable domain, with remaining parts taken from reference TRBV7-9 and TRBJ2-7, reads DTGVSQNPRHKITKRGQNVTFRCDPISEHNRLYWYRQTLGQGPEFLTYFQNEAQLEKSRLLSDRFSAERPKGSFSTLEIQRTEQGDSAMYLCASSSRTGSYEQYFGPGTRLTVT.

The chain's CDR3 is CASSLVVPSTDTQYF. In nucleotides, the CDR3 is TGTGCCAGCAGCTTAGTAGTTCCCAGCACAGATACGCAGTATTTT. The chain is built from TRBV7-9 and TRBJ2-3; D not resolved. Germline V gene lookup returns CDR1 SEHNR and CDR2 FQNEAQ (reference sequence). CDR3 length: 15 residues. Trimming took 1 base from V and 0 from J, leaving 8 bases between them. Combining the CDR3 with reference TRBV7-9 and TRBJ2-3 gives the whole variable domain DTGVSQNPRHKITKRGQNVTFRCDPISEHNRLYWYRQTLGQGPEFLTYFQNEAQLEKSRLLSDRFSAERPKGSFSTLEIQRTEQGDSAMYLCASSLVVPSTDTQYFGPGTRLTVL.

This chain connects TRBV29-1 to TRBJ2-5; D might be TRBD2 (5 bases). The CDR3 is made up of 15 amino acids. CDR1 is SQVTM, CDR2 ANQGSEA, per germline. V lost 7 bases and J 2 bases, leaving 20 bases between the germline ends. The DNA for the CDR3 is TGCAGCGGGCGGACTGGCGTTTCAAGTCAAGAGACCCAGTACTTC. Translated: CSGRTGVSSQETQYF.

The chain couples TRBV5-8 to TRBJ1-2, with TRBD1 matching 7 bases. CDR3 size: 15 residues. CDR1 is SGHTS and CDR2 is YDEGEE in the germline V gene. The V and J ends lost 2 bases and 4 bases, in that order; junction bases with no gene match: 8. CDR3 sequence: CASSFDRARLYGYTF. CDR3 DNA sequence: TGTGCCAGCAGCTTTGACAGGGCACGACTCTATGGCTACACCTTC.

V usage is TRBV7-2 and J usage is TRBJ2-7; TRBD1 agrees at 7 bases. This CDR3 comprises 14 residues. Germline trimming cut 1 base from V and 2 bases from J; bases unmatched to any gene: 2. Germline V CDR1 and CDR2: SGHTA, FQGNSA. The CDR3 is CASSLGQGAYEQYF. The CDR3 nucleotides are TGTGCCAGCAGCTTAGGGCAGGGGGCCTACGAGCAGTACTTC.

The rearrangement joins TRBV7-2 to TRBJ1-3; unclear D gene. Between the trimmed V and J ends, which lost 2 bases and 2 bases, there was a span of 7 bases. Germline assignment: CDR1 SGHTA and CDR2 FQGNSA. The CDR3 is made up of 14 amino acids. CDR3: CASSLWSAGNTIYF. CDR3 in DNA: TGTGCCAGCAGCTTATGGTCGGCTGGAAACACCATATATTTT. The variable domain in full, completed from reference TRBV7-2 and TRBJ1-3, reads GAGVSQSPSNKVTEKGKDVELRCDPISGHTALYWYRQSLGQGLEFLIYFQGNSAPDKSGLPSDRFSAERTGGSVSTLTIQRTQQEDSAVYLCASSLWSAGNTIYFGEGSWLTVV.

V usage is TRBV2 and J usage is TRBJ2-7; no firm D call. Trimming left V 10 bases short and J 4 bases short, with 17 bases between. This CDR3 has 13 residues. The germline CDR1 and CDR2 sequences are SNHLY and FYNNEI. The CDR3 DNA is TGTGCCACCCGTAAGGAACTAACTTACGAGCAGTACTTC. Protein: CATRKELTYEQYF.

This chain links TRBV5-5 with TRBJ1-5; no clear D gene. The CDR3 length is 14 residues. Trimming cost V 1 base and J 6 bases, with 11 bases left between them. Germline loops: CDR1 SGHKS, CDR2 YYEKEE (reference sequence). CDR3 loop: CASSLSKGGQPQHF. The CDR3 nucleotides read TGTGCCAGCAGCTTGTCTAAGGGAGGTCAGCCCCAGCATTTT.

This clone was seen a handful of times. The genes are TRBV5-1 and TRBJ1-2; D unclear. The V end lost 0 bases, the J end lost 10 bases, and 13 bases lay between the germline ends. This CDR3 spans 13 amino acids. CDR1 SGHRS and CDR2 YFSETQ come from the germline V gene. The CDR3 region is CASSLGSTEDYTF. DNA for the CDR3: TGCGCCAGCAGCTTGGGCTCGACCGAGGACTACACCTTC.

This chain uses TRBV10-3 with TRBJ2-7, with D possibly being TRBD1 (5 bases). V lost 4 bases and J lost 3, with 7 bases in between. Germline CDR1 reads ENHRY; CDR2 reads SYGVKD. This CDR3 is 12 amino acids long. CDR3 region: CAISGQGYEQYF. The DNA for the CDR3 is TGTGCCATCAGTGGTCAGGGCTACGAGCAGTACTTC.

This chain links TRBV7-6 with TRBJ2-3; 9 bases fit TRBD2. The V segment lost 5 bases and the J segment 3 bases; nucleotides outside the gene matches: 24. This CDR3 comprises 21 residues. Germline lookup yields CDR1 SGHVS and CDR2 FNYEAQ. The CDR3 bases are TGTGCCAGCAGCCAGATTGCTGGAGCGGGAGTCCGGCGGGGGGGTACAGATACGCAGTATTTT. It encodes CASSQIAGAGVRRGGTDTQYF.

The chain is built from TRBV6-5 and TRBJ2-1, with 8 bases identical to TRBD2. V trimming: 4 bases; J trimming: 5 bases; junction bases outside the gene matches: 7. This CDR3 is 15 amino acids long. Germline V gene lookup returns CDR1 MNHEY and CDR2 SVGAGI. The DNA for the CDR3 is TGTGCCAGCAGTTCGCAACTAGCGGCAAACAATGAGCAGTTCTTC. Translation gives CASSSQLAANNEQFF.

The chain has TRBV7-6 and TRBJ1-1; D unresolved. The CDR3 is made up of 15 amino acids. V lost 2 bases to trimming and J lost 2 bases, with 12 bases between them. Per germline, CDR1 SGHVS and CDR2 FNYEAQ. CDR3 residues: CASSLPVGGNTEAFF. Here the CDR3 DNA reads TGTGCCAGCAGCTTACCGGTAGGAGGAAACACTGAAGCTTTCTTT.

The chain recombines TRBV11-2 with TRBJ1-4; a weak D match, TRBD1 (5 bases). From germline, CDR1 is SGHAT and CDR2 FQNNGV. Trimming cost V 5 bases and J 7 bases, with 11 bases left between them. The CDR3 sequence is 13 residues long. The CDR3 DNA sequence: TGTGCCAGCAGCCGGGGGAGGAGTGAAAAACTGTTTTTT. This gives the protein CASSRGRSEKLFF. Filled out from reference TRBV11-2 and TRBJ1-4, the complete variable domain reads EAGVAQSPRYKIIEKRQSVAFWCNPISGHATLYWYQQILGQGPKLLIQFQNNGVVDDSQLPKDRFSAERLKGVDSTLKIQPAKLEDSAVYLCASSRGRSEKLFFGSGTQLSVL.

This clone was observed once. This sequence joins TRBV5-1 and TRBJ2-7, with 10 bases fitting TRBD1. The CDR3 sequence is 15 residues long. CDR1 is SGHRS, CDR2 YFSETQ, per germline. Losses at the gene ends were 5 bases for V and 3 bases for J; bases not matched to a gene: 8. In DNA form, the CDR3 reads TGCGCCAGCAGAGCCTCCGGGACAGGGGTCTACGAGCAGTACTTC. Protein sequence: CASRASGTGVYEQYF.

V and J are TRBV27 and TRBJ2-4, with D uncertain. This CDR3 is built from 14 residues. Between the trimmed V and J ends, which lost 4 bases and 0 bases, there was a span of 7 bases. Germline lookup yields CDR1 MNHEY and CDR2 SMNVEV (reference sequence). CDR3 bases: TGTGCCAGCAGTTCGGAGCTAGCCAAAAACATTCAGTACTTC. Its protein is CASSSELAKNIQYF.

This chain joins TRBV7-6 and TRBJ1-5, with no clear D. This CDR3 is built from 10 residues. The V end lost 8 bases, the J end lost 4 bases, and 3 bases lay between the germline ends. The germline CDR1 and CDR2 sequences are SGHVS and FNYEAQ. In nucleotides, the CDR3 is TGTGCCAGCCGTAATCAGCCCCAGCATTTT. As protein: CASRNQPQHF.

This sequence joins TRBV10-3 and TRBJ2-7; 11 bases are shared with TRBD2. CDR1 is ENHRY, CDR2 SYGVKD, per germline. This CDR3 region has 16 residues. With 0 bases clipped from V and 5 bases from J, the junction kept 6 bases outside the gene matches. The CDR3 is CAISESRRLAGHEQYF. The CDR3, as DNA: TGTGCCATCAGTGAGTCTAGGCGACTAGCGGGACACGAGCAGTACTTC.

This chain joins TRBV7-2 and TRBJ2-6, with D perhaps TRBD2 (6 bases). Germline loops: CDR1 SGHTA, CDR2 FQGNSA. The CDR3 runs 15 residues. The V gene lost 5 bases and the J gene lost 1 base, with 9 bases spanning the gap. DNA of the CDR3: TGTGCCAGCAGCCCCGGAGGGTCTGGGGCCAACGTCCTGACTTTC. Protein: CASSPGGSGANVLTF.